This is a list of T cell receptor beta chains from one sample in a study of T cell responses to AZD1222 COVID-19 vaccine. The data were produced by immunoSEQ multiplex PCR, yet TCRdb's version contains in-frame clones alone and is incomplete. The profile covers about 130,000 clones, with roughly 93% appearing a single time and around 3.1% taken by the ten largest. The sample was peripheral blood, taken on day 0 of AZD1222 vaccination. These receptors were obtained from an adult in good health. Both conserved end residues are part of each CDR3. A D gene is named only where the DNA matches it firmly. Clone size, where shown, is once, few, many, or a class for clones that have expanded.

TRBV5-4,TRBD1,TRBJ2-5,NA,TGTGCCAGCAGCCGGGTGGGCCCCAGACAGGGGGCAACCGGGACCCAGTACTTC,CASSRVGPRQGATGTQYF
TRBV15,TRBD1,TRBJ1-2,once,TGTGCCACCAGCAGAGATCCGGGACAGACCAACTATGGCTACACCTTC,CATSRDPGQTNYGYTF
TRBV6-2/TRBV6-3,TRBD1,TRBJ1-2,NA,TGTGCCAGCAGTTCCCTAAAACAGGGGGCGGATGGCTACACCTTC,CASSSLKQGADGYTF
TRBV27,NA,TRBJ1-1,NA,TGTGCCAGCAGTTTCCTCGGGACAGAAGCTTTCTTT,CASSFLGTEAFF
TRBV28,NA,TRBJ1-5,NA,TGTGCCAGCAGCACCCCCGGGGACCCGCAGCATTTT,CASSTPGDPQHF
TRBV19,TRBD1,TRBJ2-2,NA,TGTGCCAGTAGTGGGACAGGTTGGACCGGGGAGCTGTTTTTT,CASSGTGWTGELFF
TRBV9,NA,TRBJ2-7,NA,TGTGCCAGCAGCGTCAGCCTTCGCTCCTACGAGCAGTACTTC,CASSVSLRSYEQYF
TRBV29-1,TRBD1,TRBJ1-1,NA,TGCAGCGTTGAACGGGGACAGCCTTTTTTTAACACTGAAGCTTTCTTT,CSVERGQPFFNTEAFF
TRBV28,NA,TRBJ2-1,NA,TGTGCCAGCAAGGAGGGCCTGCGGAACAATGAGCAGTTCTTC,CASKEGLRNNEQFF
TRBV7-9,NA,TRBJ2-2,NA,TGTGCCAGCAGCTCCGTTGACACCGGGGAGCTGTTTTTT,CASSSVDTGELFF
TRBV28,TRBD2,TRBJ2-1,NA,TGTGCCAGCAGGGAGGCCGGGACTACCTTCTACAATGAGCAGTTCTTC,CASREAGTTFYNEQFF
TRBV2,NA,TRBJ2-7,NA,TGTGCCAGCAGTGAAGGCGCCTACGAGCAGTACTTC,CASSEGAYEQYF
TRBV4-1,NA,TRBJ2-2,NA,TGCGCCAGCAGCCGGGAGGATAAAACCGGGGAGCTGTTTTTT,CASSREDKTGELFF
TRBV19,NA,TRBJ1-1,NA,TGTGCCAGTAGTCCGGGACGGTTGAACACTGAAGCTTTCTTT,CASSPGRLNTEAFF
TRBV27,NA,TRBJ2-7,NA,TGTGCCAGTGGGGGTGGGGGGGCCCTCTACGAGCAGTACTTC,CASGGGGALYEQYF
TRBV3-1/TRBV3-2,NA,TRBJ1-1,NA,TGTGCCAGCAGCCAAGCCGGGACCTACACTGAAGCTTTCTTT,CASSQAGTYTEAFF
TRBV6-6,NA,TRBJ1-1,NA,TGTGCCAGCAGGAGACCAGCGGGGAAAGGGACCGCTGAAGCTTTCTTT,CASRRPAGKGTAEAFF
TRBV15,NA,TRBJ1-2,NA,TGTGCCACCAGCAGGGACACCTATGGCTACACCTTC,CATSRDTYGYTF
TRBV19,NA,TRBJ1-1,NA,TGTGCCAGTAGTACCCCGAACACTGAAGCTTTCTTT,CASSTPNTEAFF
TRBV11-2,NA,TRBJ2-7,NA,TGTGCCAGCAGCTTACAGGGCTACGAGCAGTACTTC,CASSLQGYEQYF
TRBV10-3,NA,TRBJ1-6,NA,TGTGCCATCAGTCCGGTACAGAGTTCACCCCTCCACTTT,CAISPVQSSPLHF
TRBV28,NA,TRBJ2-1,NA,TGTGCCAGCCCACCACGACAACTCCAGCTGGTGATAGGGAGAGGGTTCAACAATGAGCAGTTCTTC,CASPPRQLQLVIGRGFNNEQFF
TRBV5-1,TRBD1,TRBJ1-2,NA,TGCGCCAGCAGCCTCGGGACAGGGGGGGACTATGGCTACACCTTC,CASSLGTGGDYGYTF
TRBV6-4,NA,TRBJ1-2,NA,TGTGCCAGCAGTGGAGGGTTCTTAAACTATGGCTACACCTTC,CASSGGFLNYGYTF
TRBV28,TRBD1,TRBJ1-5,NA,TGTGCCAGCAGTTCCTCCGGGACAGGGCGCAATCAGCCCCAGCATTTT,CASSSSGTGRNQPQHF
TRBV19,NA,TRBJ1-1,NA,TGTGCCAGTAGTATAAGGGGAAGGACTGAAGCTTTCTTT,CASSIRGRTEAFF
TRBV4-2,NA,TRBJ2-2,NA,TGTGCCAGCAGCCAAGGAACCGGAGCGAACACCGGGGAGCTGTTTTTT,CASSQGTGANTGELFF
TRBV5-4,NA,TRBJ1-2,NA,TGTGCCAGCAGCTTGCAACGGATCCCTAACTATGGCTACACCTTC,CASSLQRIPNYGYTF
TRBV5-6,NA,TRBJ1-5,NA,TGTGCCAGCAGCTTGAAGGGGGGTCAGGGGCCCCAGCATTTT,CASSLKGGQGPQHF
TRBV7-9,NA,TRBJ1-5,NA,TGTGCCAGCAGCCTCAGCCATAATAGCAATCAGCCCCAGCATTTT,CASSLSHNSNQPQHF
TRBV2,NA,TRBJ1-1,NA,TGTGCCAGCAGTGAGAACACTGAAGCTTTCTTT,CASSENTEAFF
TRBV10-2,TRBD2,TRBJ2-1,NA,TGCGCCAGCAGTGGTCCACTAGCGGGAGAACTGTCCTACAATGAGCAGTTCTTC,CASSGPLAGELSYNEQFF
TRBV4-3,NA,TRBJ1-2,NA,TGCGCCAGCAGCCAAGATGGGGTCTATGGCTACACCTTC,CASSQDGVYGYTF
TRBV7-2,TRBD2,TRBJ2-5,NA,TGTGCCAGCAGCTCAGCAGCGGGAAGAGTGGGAGAGACCCAGTACTTC,CASSSAAGRVGETQYF
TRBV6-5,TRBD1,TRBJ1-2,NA,TGTGCCACCAGGGGGAACTATGGCTACACCTTC,CATRGNYGYTF
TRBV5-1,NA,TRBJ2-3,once,TGCGCCAGCAGCCCTGAGTCGAGTAGCACAGATACGCAGTATTTT,CASSPESSSTDTQYF
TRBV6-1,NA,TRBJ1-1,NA,TGTGCCAGCAGTGAAGGTGTCACCATGAACACTGAAGCTTTCTTT,CASSEGVTMNTEAFF
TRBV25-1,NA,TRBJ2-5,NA,TGTGCCACCGACATTTCAGGGGAGACCGGAGAGACCCAGTACTTC,CATDISGETGETQYF
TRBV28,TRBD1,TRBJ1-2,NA,TGTGCCAGCAGTTTATCAGCGGGACAGGGCTATGGCTACACCTTC,CASSLSAGQGYGYTF
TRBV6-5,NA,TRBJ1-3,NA,TGTGCCAGCAGCCGAACGGCCGACTCTGGAAACACCATATATTTT,CASSRTADSGNTIYF
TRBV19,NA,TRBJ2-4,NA,TGTGCCAGTAGTATTCCGGGACAAATATCCAAAAACATTCAGTACTTC,CASSIPGQISKNIQYF
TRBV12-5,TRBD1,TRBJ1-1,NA,TGTGCTAGTCTATACCCGGACAGGCTTGGAGCTTTCTTT,CASLYPDRLGAFF
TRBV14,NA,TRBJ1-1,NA,TGTGCCAGCAGCCTTACAGGGAACACTGAAGCTTTCTTT,CASSLTGNTEAFF
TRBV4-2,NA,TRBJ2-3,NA,TGTGCCAGCAGCCCACAAGCGGGCGGCACAGATACGCAGTATTTT,CASSPQAGGTDTQYF
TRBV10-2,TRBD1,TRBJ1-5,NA,TGCGCCAGCAGTGAGACAGGGGGTCAGCCCCAGCATTTT,CASSETGGQPQHF
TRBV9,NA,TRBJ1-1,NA,TGTGCCAGCAGCGCCTATTCCGGGACGTCAATGAACACTGAAGCTTTCTTT,CASSAYSGTSMNTEAFF
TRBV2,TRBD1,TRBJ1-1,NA,TGTGCCAGCCTAAAACAGGGGGCCGGTGAGAACACTGAAGCTTTCTTT,CASLKQGAGENTEAFF
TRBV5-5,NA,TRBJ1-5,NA,TGTGCCAGCAGCTTGGACAGGGACCATAGCAATCAGCCCCAGCATTTT,CASSLDRDHSNQPQHF
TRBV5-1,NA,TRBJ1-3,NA,TGCGCCAGCAGCTTGGAGGGTACGTCCCGCTCTGGAAACACCATATATTTT,CASSLEGTSRSGNTIYF
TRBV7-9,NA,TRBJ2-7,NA,TGTGCCAGCAGCCCCCGGGGTAACTACGAGCAGTACTTC,CASSPRGNYEQYF
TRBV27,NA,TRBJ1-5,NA,TGTGCCAGCAGTTTATGGGGTGATAGCAATCAGCCCCGGCATTTT,CASSLWGDSNQPRHF
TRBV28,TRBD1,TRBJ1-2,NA,TGTGCCAGCAGTTCGACAGGGACGGACGACTATGGCTACACCTTC,CASSSTGTDDYGYTF
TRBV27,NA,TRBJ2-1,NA,TGTGCCAGCAGAACGAACTTCGTTATCGGGCATGAGCAGTTCTTC,CASRTNFVIGHEQFF
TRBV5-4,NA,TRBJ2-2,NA,TGTGCCAGCAGCTTGGAGCTTCTCGGGGAGCTGTTTTTT,CASSLELLGELFF
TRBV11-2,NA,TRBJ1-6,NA,TGTGCCAGCAGCTTGGTGGGGGCGGAATCACCCCTCCACTTT,CASSLVGAESPLHF
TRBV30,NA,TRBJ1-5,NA,TGTGCCTGGAGTCCCGGACAGTATCGAACTCAGCCCCAGCATTTT,CAWSPGQYRTQPQHF
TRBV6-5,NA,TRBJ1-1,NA,TGTGCCAGCAGTTACTCGACCGGACGGCCGAACACTGAAGCTTTCTTT,CASSYSTGRPNTEAFF
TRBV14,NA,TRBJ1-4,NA,TGTGCCAGCAGCTGGACAGCGATCGGTGAAAAACTGTTTTTT,CASSWTAIGEKLFF
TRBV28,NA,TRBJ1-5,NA,TGTGCCAGCAGTCCGGATAGCAATCAGCCCCAGCATTTT,CASSPDSNQPQHF
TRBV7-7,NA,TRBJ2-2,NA,TGTGCTAGCAATATCCCAATAGAAGGTGCCGCCGGGGAGCTGTTTTTT,CASNIPIEGAAGELFF